The clone carrying this T cell receptor beta chain was counted many times. Its specificity is not known. Germline CDR1 SEHNR, CDR2 FQNEAQ (reference sequence). The ends lost 6 bases at V and 2 bases at J; junction bases unmatched: 5. The CDR3 contains 15 residues. The source of the sample is a study of T cells in Graves' hyperthyroidism and ophthalmopathy. Study outcomes and limitations: Ophthalmopathy and stable hyperthyroidism were separated by a 13 V-J model. Also found in blood were most expanded thyroid clonotypes above 0.001.

This sample holds PBMCs from roughly 10 ml fresh peripheral blood. TCR beta CDR3 sequences were amplified from RNA transcripts. In the first-round RT-PCR of the TCR CDR3, the HTBI primer set was used. Via MiXCR, TCRdb re-called the multiplex PCR reads, giving one row per CDR3 protein. The data hold some 760,000 distinct CDR3 sequences, with less than 15% observed a single time. The TCR was taken from a young woman with Graves' hyperthyroidism. V usage is TRBV7-9 and J usage is TRBJ2-7, with 12 bases matching TRBD1. Material: blood. CDR3 nucleotide sequence: TGTGCCAGCAGTCCCGGGACAGGGGGCACCTACGAGCAGTACTTC. Its translation is CASSPGTGGTYEQYF. Variable domain in full (rest from reference TRBV7-9 and TRBJ2-7): DTGVSQNPRHKITKRGQNVTFRCDPISEHNRLYWYRQTLGQGPEFLTYFQNEAQLEKSRLLSDRFSAERPKGSFSTLEIQRTEQGDSAMYLCASSPGTGGTYEQYFGPGTRLTVT.